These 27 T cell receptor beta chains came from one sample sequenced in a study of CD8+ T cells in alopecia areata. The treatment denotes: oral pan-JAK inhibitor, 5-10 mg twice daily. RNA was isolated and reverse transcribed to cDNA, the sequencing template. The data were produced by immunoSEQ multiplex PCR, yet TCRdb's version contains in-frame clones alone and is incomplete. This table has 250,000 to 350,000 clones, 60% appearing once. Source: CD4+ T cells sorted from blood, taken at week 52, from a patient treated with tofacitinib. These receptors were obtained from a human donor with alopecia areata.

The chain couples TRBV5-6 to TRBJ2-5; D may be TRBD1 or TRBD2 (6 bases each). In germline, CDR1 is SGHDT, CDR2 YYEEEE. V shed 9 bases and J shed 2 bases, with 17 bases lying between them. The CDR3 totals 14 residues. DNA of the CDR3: TGTGCCACCGCCGAGGGGGGACGACAAGAGACCCAGTACTTC. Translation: CATAEGGRQETQYF.

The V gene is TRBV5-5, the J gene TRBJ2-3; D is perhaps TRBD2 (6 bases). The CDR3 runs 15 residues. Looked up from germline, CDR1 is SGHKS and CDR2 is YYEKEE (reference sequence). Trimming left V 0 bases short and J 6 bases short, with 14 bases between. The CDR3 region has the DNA TGTGCCAGCAGCTTGGACCACGGGAGTGGGGATACGCAGTATTTT. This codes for CASSLDHGSGDTQYF.

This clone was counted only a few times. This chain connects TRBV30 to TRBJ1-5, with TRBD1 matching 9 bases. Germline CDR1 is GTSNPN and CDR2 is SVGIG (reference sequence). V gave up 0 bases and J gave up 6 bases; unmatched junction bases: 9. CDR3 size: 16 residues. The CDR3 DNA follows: TGTGCCTGGAGTGTACCCACAGGGGGCCTCGGTCAGCCCCAGCATTTT. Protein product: CAWSVPTGGLGQPQHF.

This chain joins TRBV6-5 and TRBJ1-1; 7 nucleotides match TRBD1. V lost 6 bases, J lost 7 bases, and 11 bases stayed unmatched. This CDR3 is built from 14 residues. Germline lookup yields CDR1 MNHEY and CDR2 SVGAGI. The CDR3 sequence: CASSRKTGSGEAFF. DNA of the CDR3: TGTGCCAGCAGCCGAAAGACAGGGTCGGGTGAAGCTTTCTTT.

The CDR3 reads CASGNRVDEQYF. Written as DNA, the CDR3 is TGTGCCAGTGGGAACAGGGTCGACGAGCAGTACTTC. V and J are TRBV19 and TRBJ2-7; TRBD1 is a possible D gene (6 bases). Germline CDR1 LNHDA, CDR2 SQIVND (reference sequence). The V end lost 8 bases, the J end lost 5 bases, and 13 bases lay between the germline ends. This CDR3 is built from 12 residues. Together with reference TRBV19 and TRBJ2-7, the CDR3 gives the full variable domain: DGGITQSPKYLFRKEGQNVTLSCEQNLNHDAMYWYRQDPGQGLRLIYYSQIVNDFQKGDIAEGYSVSREKKESFPLTVTSAQKNPTAFYLCASGNRVDEQYFGPGTRLTVT.

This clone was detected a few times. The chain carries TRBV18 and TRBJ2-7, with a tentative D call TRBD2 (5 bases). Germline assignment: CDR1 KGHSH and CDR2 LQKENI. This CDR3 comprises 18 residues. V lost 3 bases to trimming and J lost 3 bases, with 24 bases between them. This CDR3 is CASSPGIRTPAPLYEQYF. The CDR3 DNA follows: TGTGCCAGCTCACCTGGGATCAGGACTCCCGCTCCCCTCTACGAGCAGTACTTC.

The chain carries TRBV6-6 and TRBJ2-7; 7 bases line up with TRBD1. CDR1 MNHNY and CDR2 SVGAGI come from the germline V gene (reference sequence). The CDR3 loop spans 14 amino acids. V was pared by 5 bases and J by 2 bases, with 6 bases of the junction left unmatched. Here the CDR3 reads CASSIDRVAYEQYF. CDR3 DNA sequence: TGTGCCAGCAGTATCGACAGGGTCGCCTACGAGCAGTACTTC.

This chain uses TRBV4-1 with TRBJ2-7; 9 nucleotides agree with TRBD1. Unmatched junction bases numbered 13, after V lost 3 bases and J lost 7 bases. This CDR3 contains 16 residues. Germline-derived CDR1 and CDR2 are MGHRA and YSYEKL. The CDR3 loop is CASSQAPGQGFPEQYF. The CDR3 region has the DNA TGCGCCAGCAGCCAGGCTCCGGGACAGGGCTTTCCGGAGCAGTACTTC.

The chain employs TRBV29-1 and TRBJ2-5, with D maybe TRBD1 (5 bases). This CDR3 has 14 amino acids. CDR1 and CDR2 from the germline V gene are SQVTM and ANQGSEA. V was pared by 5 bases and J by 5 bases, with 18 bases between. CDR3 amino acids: CSVSGQTAGETQYF. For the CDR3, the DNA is TGCAGCGTTTCTGGACAAACCGCAGGGGAGACCCAGTACTTC.

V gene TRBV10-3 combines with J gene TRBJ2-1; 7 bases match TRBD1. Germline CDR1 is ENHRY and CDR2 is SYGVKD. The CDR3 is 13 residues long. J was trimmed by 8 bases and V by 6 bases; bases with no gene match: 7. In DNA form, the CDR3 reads TGTGCCATCAGGCTGACAGGGAGTGATGAGCAGTTCTTC. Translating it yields CAIRLTGSDEQFF.

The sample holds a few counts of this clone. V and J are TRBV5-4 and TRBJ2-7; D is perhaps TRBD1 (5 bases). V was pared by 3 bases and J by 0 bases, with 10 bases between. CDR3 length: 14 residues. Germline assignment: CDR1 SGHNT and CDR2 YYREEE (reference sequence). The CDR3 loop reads CASSSTTDSYEQYF. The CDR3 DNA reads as TGTGCCAGCAGCTCAACGACAGACTCCTACGAGCAGTACTTC.

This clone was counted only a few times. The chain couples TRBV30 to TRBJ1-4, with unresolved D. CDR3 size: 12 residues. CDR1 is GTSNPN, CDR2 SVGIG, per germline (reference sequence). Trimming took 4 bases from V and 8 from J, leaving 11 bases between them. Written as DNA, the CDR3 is TGTGCCTGGACTTACACACGGGAAAAACTGTTTTTT. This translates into CAWTYTREKLFF.

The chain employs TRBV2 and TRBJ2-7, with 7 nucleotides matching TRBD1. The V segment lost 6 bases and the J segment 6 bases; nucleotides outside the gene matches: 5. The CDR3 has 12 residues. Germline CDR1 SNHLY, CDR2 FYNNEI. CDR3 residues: CASRDRDLEQYF. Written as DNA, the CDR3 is TGTGCCAGCAGAGACAGGGACCTCGAGCAGTACTTC.

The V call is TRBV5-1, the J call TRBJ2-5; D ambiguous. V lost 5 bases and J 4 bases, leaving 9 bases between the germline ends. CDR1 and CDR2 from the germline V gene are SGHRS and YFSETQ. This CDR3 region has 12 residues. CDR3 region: CASSTGPETQYF. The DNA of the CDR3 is TGCGCCAGCAGTACGGGCCCAGAGACCCAGTACTTC.

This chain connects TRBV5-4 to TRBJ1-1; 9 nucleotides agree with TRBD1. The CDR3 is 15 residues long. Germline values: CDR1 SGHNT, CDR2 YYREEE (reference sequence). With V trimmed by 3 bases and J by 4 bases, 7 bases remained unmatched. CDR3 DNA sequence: TGTGCCAGCAGCTCACCACAGGGGGCAGGCACTGAAGCTTTCTTT. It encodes CASSSPQGAGTEAFF. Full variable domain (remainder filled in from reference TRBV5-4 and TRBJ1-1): ETGVTQSPTHLIKTRGQQVTLRCSSQSGHNTVSWYQQALGQGPQFIFQYYREEENGRGNFPPRFSGLQFPNYSSELNVNALELDDSALYLCASSSPQGAGTEAFFGQGTRLTVV.

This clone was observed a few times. CDR3 residues: CASSPDLRRETQYF. CDR3 DNA sequence: TGTGCCAGCAGCCCCGACTTACGCCGAGAGACCCAGTACTTC. This chain joins TRBV11-1 and TRBJ2-5; D gene unclear. V lost 5 bases and J 4 bases, leaving 14 bases between the germline ends. The CDR3 spans 14 residues. The germline V gene encodes CDR1 SGHAT and CDR2 FQDESV (reference sequence).

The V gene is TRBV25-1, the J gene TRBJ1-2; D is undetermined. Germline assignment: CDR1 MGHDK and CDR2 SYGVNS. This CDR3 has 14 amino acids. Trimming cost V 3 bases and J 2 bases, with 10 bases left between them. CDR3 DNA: TGTGCCAGCAGTGACTGGGATAGGAACTATGGCTACACCTTC. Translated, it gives CASSDWDRNYGYTF.

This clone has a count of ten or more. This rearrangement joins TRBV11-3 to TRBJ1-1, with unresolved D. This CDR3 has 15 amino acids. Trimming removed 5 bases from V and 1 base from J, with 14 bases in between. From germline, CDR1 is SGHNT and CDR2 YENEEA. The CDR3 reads CASSPGQAGNTEAFF. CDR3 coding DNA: TGTGCCAGCAGCCCCGGGCAGGCGGGGAACACTGAAGCTTTCTTT. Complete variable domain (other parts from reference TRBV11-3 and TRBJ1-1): EAGVVQSPRYKIIEKKQPVAFWCNPISGHNTLYWYLQNLGQGPELLIRYENEEAVDDSQLPKDRFSAERLKGVDSTLKIQPAELGDSAVYLCASSPGQAGNTEAFFGQGTRLTVV.

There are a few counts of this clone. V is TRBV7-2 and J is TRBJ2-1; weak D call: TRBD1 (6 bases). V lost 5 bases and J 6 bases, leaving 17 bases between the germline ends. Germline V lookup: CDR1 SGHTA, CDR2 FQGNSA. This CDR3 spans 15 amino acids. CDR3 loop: CASSPGQMRLNEQFF. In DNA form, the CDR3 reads TGTGCCAGCAGCCCTGGACAGATGAGGCTCAATGAGCAGTTCTTC.

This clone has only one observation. The CDR3 here is CASRWSSGANVLTF. CDR3 in DNA: TGTGCCAGCAGATGGTCCTCTGGGGCCAACGTCCTGACTTTC. The chain combines TRBV6-1 with TRBJ2-6; no firm D call. CDR3 size: 14 residues. Trimming left V 6 bases short and J 0 bases short, with 6 bases between. Germline lookup yields CDR1 MNHNS and CDR2 SASEGT.

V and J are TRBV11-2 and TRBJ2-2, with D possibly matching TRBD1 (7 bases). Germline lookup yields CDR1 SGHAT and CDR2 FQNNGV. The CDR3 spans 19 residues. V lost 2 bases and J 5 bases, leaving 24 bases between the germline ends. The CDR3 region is CASSLPFPRRGLSTGELFF. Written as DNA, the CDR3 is TGTGCCAGCAGCTTACCCTTCCCGAGGAGGGGGCTGTCTACCGGGGAGCTGTTTTTT.

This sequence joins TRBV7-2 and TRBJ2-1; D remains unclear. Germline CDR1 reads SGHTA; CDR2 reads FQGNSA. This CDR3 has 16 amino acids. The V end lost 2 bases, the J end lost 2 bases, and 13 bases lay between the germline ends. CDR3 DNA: TGTGCCAGCAGCTTAAACCCGGGTGGGGCCTACAATGAGCAGTTCTTC. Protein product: CASSLNPGGAYNEQFF.

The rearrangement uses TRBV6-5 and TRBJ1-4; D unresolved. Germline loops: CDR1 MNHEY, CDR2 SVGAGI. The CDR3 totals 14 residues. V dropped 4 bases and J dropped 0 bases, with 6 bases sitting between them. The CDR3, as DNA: TGTGCCAGCAGTTTAGGGACAACTAATGAAAAACTGTTTTTT. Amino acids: CASSLGTTNEKLFF.

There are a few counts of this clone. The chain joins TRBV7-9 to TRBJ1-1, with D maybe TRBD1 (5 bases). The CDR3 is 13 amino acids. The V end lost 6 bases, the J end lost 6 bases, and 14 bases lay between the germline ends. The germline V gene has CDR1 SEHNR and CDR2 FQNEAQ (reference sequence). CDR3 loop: CASSALRGAEAFF. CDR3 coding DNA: TGTGCCAGCAGTGCGTTGAGAGGGGCTGAAGCTTTCTTT. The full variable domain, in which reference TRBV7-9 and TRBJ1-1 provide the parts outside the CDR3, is DTGVSQNPRHKITKRGQNVTFRCDPISEHNRLYWYRQTLGQGPEFLTYFQNEAQLEKSRLLSDRFSAERPKGSFSTLEIQRTEQGDSAMYLCASSALRGAEAFFGQGTRLTVV.

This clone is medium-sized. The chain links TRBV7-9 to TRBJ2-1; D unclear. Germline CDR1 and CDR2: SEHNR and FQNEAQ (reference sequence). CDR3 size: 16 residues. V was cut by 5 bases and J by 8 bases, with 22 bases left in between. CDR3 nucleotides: TGTGCCAGCAGCCCCCGTTTGACTCTCCGTGTCGATGAGCAGTTCTTC. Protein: CASSPRLTLRVDEQFF.

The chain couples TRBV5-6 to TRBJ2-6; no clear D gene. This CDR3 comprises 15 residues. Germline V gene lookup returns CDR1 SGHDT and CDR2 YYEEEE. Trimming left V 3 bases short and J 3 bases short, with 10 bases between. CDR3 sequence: CASSSRHLGANVLTF. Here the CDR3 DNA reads TGTGCCAGCAGCTCCAGACATCTTGGGGCCAACGTCCTGACTTTC.

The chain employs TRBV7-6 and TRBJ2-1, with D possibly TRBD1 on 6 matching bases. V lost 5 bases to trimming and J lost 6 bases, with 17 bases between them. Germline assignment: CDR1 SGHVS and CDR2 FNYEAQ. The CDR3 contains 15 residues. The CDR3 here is CASSTSPGHFNEQFF. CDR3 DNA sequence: TGTGCCAGCAGCACCTCCCCGGGACACTTCAATGAGCAGTTCTTC.